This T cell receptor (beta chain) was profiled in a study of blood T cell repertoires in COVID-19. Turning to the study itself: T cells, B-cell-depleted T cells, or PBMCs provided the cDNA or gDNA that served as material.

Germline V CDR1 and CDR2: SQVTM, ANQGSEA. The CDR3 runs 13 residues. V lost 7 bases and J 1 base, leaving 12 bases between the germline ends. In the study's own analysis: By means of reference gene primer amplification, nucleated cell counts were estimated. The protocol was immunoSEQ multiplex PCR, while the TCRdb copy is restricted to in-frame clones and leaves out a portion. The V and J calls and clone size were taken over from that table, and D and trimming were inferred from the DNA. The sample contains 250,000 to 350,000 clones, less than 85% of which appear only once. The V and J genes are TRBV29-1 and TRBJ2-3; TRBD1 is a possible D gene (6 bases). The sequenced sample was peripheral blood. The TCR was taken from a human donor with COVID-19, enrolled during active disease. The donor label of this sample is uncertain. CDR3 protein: CSGPGQGTDTQYF. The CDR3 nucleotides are TGCAGCGGACCGGGACAAGGCACAGATACGCAGTATTTT.